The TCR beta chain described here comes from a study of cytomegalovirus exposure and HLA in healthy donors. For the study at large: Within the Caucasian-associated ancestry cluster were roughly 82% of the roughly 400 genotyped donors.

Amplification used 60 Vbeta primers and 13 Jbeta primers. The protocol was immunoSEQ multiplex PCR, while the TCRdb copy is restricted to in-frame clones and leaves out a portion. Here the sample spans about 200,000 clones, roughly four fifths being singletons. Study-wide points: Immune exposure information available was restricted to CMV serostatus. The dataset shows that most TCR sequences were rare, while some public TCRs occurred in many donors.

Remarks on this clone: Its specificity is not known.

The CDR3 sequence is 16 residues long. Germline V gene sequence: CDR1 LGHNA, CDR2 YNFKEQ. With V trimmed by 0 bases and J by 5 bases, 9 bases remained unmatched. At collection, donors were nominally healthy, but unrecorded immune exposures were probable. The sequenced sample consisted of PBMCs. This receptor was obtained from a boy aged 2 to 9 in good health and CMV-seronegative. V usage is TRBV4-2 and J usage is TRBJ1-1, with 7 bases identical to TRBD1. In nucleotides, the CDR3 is TGTGCCAGCAGCCAAGATTCGGGAACAGGGGTAACTGAAGCTTTCTTT. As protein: CASSQDSGTGVTEAFF.